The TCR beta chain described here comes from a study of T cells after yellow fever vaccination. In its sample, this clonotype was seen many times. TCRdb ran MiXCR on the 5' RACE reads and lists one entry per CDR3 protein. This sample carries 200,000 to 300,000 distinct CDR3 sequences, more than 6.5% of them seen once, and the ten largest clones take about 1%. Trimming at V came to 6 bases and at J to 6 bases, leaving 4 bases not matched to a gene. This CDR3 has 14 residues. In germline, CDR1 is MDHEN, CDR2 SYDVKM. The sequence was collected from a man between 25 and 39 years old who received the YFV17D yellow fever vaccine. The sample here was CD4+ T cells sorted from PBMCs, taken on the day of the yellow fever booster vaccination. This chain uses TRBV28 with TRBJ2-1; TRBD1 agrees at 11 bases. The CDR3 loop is CASRGQGGGNEQFF. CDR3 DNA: TGTGCCAGCAGGGGACAGGGGGGAGGCAATGAGCAGTTCTTC.